The TCR beta chain under discussion was sequenced for a study of cytomegalovirus exposure and HLA in healthy donors. General study results and limits: Most TCRs appeared rarely, but some public TCRs recurred in many donors. First-cohort TCR clusters were later found to tend to co-occur in the roughly 130 validation repertoires.

Libraries were prepared by immunoSEQ multiplex PCR; TCRdb keeps only in-frame clonotypes and omits some of them. The data show over 120,000 clones, about nine tenths seen once. As regards this clone: The target antigen is unknown.

This CDR3 is built from 18 residues. CDR1 and CDR2 from the germline V gene are LNHDA and SQIVND (reference sequence). The J segment lost 4 bases and the V segment lost 1 base, leaving 11 bases of the junction unmatched. Among the roughly 120 subjects of the validation cohort, separate from the roughly 650-subject first cohort, were the donors. Source material: PBMCs. V usage is TRBV19 and J usage is TRBJ2-1; 9 nucleotides align to TRBD2. The TCR originated in a woman in her thirties in good health and CMV-seropositive. This CDR3 is CASSIGGPGLAYYNEQFF. The CDR3 nucleotides read TGTGCCAGTAGTATAGGGGGGCCGGGACTAGCCTATTACAATGAGCAGTTCTTC. The full variable domain, completed using reference TRBV19 and TRBJ2-1, is DGGITQSPKYLFRKEGQNVTLSCEQNLNHDAMYWYRQDPGQGLRLIYYSQIVNDFQKGDIAEGYSVSREKKESFPLTVTSAQKNPTAFYLCASSIGGPGLAYYNEQFFGPGTRLTVL.